The 9 T cell receptor beta chains below were found in one sample sequenced in a study of regulatory T cells in long-lasting Graves disease. Investigators prepared the TCR beta libraries by applying iRepertoire HTBI primers and Arm-PCR of CDR3 regions. TCRdb processed the multiplex PCR reads anew with MiXCR; each CDR3 protein has one entry. The table has about 530,000 distinct CDR3 sequences, approximately 16% seen once. Time point reported: newly diagnosed GD, antithyroid drugs for less than 3 months. PBMCs provided the RNA from which the TCR library was made. These data were also reused for a study on T cells in Graves' hyperthyroidism and ophthalmopathy.

This material consisted of peripheral blood mononuclear cells (PBMCs), taken at new diagnosis, from a patient treated with antithyroid drugs. The receptors come from a middle-aged woman with Graves disease.

This clonotype was recorded at least ten times. The chain employs TRBV12-3 or TRBV12-4 and TRBJ1-2; D possibly corresponds to TRBD1 (5 bases). Trimming cost V 6 bases and J 1 base, with 15 bases left between them. The CDR3 runs to 15 residues. CDR3 in DNA: TGTGCCAGCAGACCGGGGACCGCCGTTAACTATGGCTACACCTTC. It encodes CASRPGTAVNYGYTF.

Points on this clonotype: The junction shows a germline mismatch at one end, possibly a read error. The chain has TRBV4-1 and TRBJ2-7, with D tentatively TRBD2 (5 bases). Looked up from germline, CDR1 is MGHRA and CDR2 is YSYEKL. The CDR3 runs 14 residues. CDR3 in amino acids: CASSQDGGFREQYF. The CDR3 bases are TGTGCCAGCAGCCAAGATGGCGGGTTCCGCGAGCAGTACTTC.

The gene calls are TRBV7-9 and TRBJ1-4, with 11 bases aligning to TRBD1. This CDR3 is built from 15 residues. Germline V CDR1 and CDR2: SEHNR, FQNEAQ (reference sequence). Germline trimming cut 5 bases from V and 8 bases from J; bases unmatched to any gene: 7. This CDR3 reads CASSGRTGGREKLFF. The CDR3 DNA reads TGTGCCAGCAGCGGACGGACAGGGGGCCGCGAAAAACTGTTTTTT.

This clonotype showed up many times. The chain carries TRBV27 and TRBJ1-2; 11 nucleotides match TRBD1. V lost 3 bases, J lost 12 bases, and 6 bases stayed unmatched. The CDR3 spans 13 residues. The germline gives CDR1 MNHEY, CDR2 SMNVEV (reference sequence). CDR3 nucleotide sequence: TGTGCCAGCAGTTTTGGGGGGACAGGGGGACACACCTTC. It specifies CASSFGGTGGHTF.

The J gene is TRBJ2-2, the V gene TRBV2, with TRBD2 identical over 7 bases. V gave up 6 bases and J gave up 7 bases; unmatched junction bases: 11. From germline, CDR1 is SNHLY and CDR2 FYNNEI. This CDR3 is 15 amino acids long. CDR3 bases: TGTGCCAGCAGGGGCGGACTAGAGTTGGGCGGGGAGCTGTTTTTT. Translating gives CASRGGLELGGELFF.

The chain has TRBV3-1 and TRBJ2-7; the D gene is possibly TRBD2 (5 bases). The V gene's germline CDR1 is LGHDT and CDR2 YNNKEL (reference sequence). Trimming pared 4 bases from V and 2 bases from J, leaving 15 bases between. There are 15 residues in the CDR3. CDR3 loop: CASSPAGGSTYEQYF. DNA for the CDR3: TGTGCCAGCAGCCCGGCAGGCGGGTCCACCTACGAGCAGTACTTC.

This clonotype has ten or more counts. V is TRBV7-9 and J is TRBJ1-1; tentative D call: TRBD1 (5 bases). The V end lost 6 bases, the J end lost 2 bases, and 10 bases lay between the germline ends. Germline loops: CDR1 SEHNR, CDR2 FQNEAQ (reference sequence). The CDR3 length is 13 residues. CDR3 residues: CASSSDSNTEAFF. In nucleotides, the CDR3 is TGTGCCAGCAGTTCTGACAGTAACACTGAAGCTTTCTTT.

This clonotype was recorded a few times. The CDR3 reads CASTVTGGSYGYTF. CDR3 DNA sequence: TGTGCCAGCACCGTGACAGGGGGCTCTTATGGCTACACCTTC. The genes are TRBV5-5 and TRBJ1-2; 10 bases map to TRBD1. This CDR3 has 14 amino acids. CDR1 is SGHKS and CDR2 is YYEKEE in the germline V gene (reference sequence). The V and J ends lost 6 bases and 5 bases, in that order; junction bases with no gene match: 7.

This clonotype was recorded at least ten times. The chain couples TRBV28 to TRBJ2-7; D gene ambiguous. The CDR3 runs 14 residues. Germline V gives CDR1 MDHEN, CDR2 SYDVKM. Deletions cut 7 bases from V and 0 bases from J, with 13 bases between. The CDR3, as DNA: TGTGCCAGCACGGCAGGCTCAAGCTCCTACGAGCAGTACTTC. The encoded protein is CASTAGSSSYEQYF.